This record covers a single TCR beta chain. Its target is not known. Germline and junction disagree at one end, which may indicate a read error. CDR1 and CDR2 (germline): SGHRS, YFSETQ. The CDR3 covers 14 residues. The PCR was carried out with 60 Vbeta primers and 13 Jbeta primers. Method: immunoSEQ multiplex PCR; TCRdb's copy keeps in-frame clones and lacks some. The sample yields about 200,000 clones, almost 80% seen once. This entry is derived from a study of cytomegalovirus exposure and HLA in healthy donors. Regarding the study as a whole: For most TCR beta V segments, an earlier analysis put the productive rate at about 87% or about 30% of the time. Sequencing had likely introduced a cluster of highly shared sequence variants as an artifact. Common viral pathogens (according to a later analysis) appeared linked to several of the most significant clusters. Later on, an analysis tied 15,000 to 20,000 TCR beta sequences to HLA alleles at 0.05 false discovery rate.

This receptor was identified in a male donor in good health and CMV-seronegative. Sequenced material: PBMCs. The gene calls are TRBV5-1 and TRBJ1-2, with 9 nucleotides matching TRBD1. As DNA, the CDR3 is TGCGCCAGCAGCCCGGGACAGGGACACTATGGCCACACCTTC. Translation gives CASSPGQGHYGHTF.